This entry lists 30 T cell receptor beta chains sequenced from one sample in a study of CD8 T cells in ankylosing spondylitis. TCRdb called the 5' RACE reads again in MiXCR, with one record for every CDR3 protein. The sample holds fewer than 250,000 distinct CDR3 sequences, 10% to 13% seen once. Specimen: blood, either unsorted or a sorted T cell fraction (not recorded which). The receptors shown here come from a male donor with ankylosing spondylitis or in good health (not recorded which).

This clonotype was seen at least ten times. V is TRBV12-3 or TRBV12-4 and J is TRBJ1-5; 7 bases are a match to TRBD1. The CDR3 has 15 amino acids. J gave up 0 bases and V 3 bases, and 2 bases lay outside the gene matches. For the CDR3, the DNA is TGTGCCAGCAGTTTGCAGGGGGATAGCAATCAGCCCCAGCATTTT. Encoded protein: CASSLQGDSNQPQHF.

Regarding this clonotype: One junction end does not reproduce the germline sequence, and a read error may be involved. This chain connects TRBV3-1 to TRBJ1-1; D uncertain. CDR3 length: 11 amino acids. Looked up from germline, CDR1 is LGHDT and CDR2 is YNNKEL (reference sequence). CDR3 nucleotides: TGTGCCAGCAGCTACGAGGGTGAAGCTTTGTTT. This gives the protein CASSYEGEALF.

This clonotype was recorded many times. The gene calls are TRBV5-1 and TRBJ2-2; D is possibly TRBD1 (6 bases). Germline lookup yields CDR1 SGHRS and CDR2 YFSETQ. V shed 0 bases and J shed 6 bases, with 9 bases lying between them. The CDR3 consists of 14 residues. This CDR3 reads CASSLGTEAGELFF. The CDR3 DNA reads as TGCGCCAGCAGCTTGGGGACAGAAGCCGGGGAGCTGTTTTTT.

This clonotype was recorded at least ten times. This sequence joins TRBV20-1 and TRBJ1-1; 7 bases fit TRBD1. The CDR3 has 15 amino acids. The trim removed 5 bases at V and 4 bases at J, leaving 13 bases unmatched. Germline V lookup: CDR1 DFQATT, CDR2 SNEGSKA (reference sequence). DNA for the CDR3: TGCAGTGCTGGCAACAAACAGGGGCCCGGCACTGAAGCTTTCTTT. Amino acids: CSAGNKQGPGTEAFF.

Many counts were recorded for this clonotype. The rearrangement joins TRBV10-3 to TRBJ2-5; 7 positions match TRBD1. Looked up from germline, CDR1 is ENHRY and CDR2 is SYGVKD. Trimming removed 4 bases from V and 0 bases from J; junction bases left unmatched: 2. This CDR3 is built from 14 residues. DNA for the CDR3: TGTGCCATCAGTGCCCAGGGGGACCAAGAGACCCAGTACTTC. As protein: CAISAQGDQETQYF.

This sequence joins TRBV12-3 or TRBV12-4 and TRBJ2-6; the match to TRBD1 covers 7 bases. Trimming at V came to 6 bases and at J to 3 bases, leaving 8 bases not matched to a gene. The CDR3 sequence is 16 residues long. The CDR3 DNA is TGTGCCAGCAGGTCGACAGGGTATGGTGGGGCCAACGTCCTGACTTTC. This codes for CASRSTGYGGANVLTF.

In this sample, this clonotype turned up many times. The V and J genes are TRBV12-3 or TRBV12-4 and TRBJ1-4; D is unclear. V gave up 5 bases and J gave up 5 bases, with 15 bases separating them. The CDR3 covers 15 residues. DNA for the CDR3: TGTGCCAGCAGTCTGACCGGGTTTGTGAATGAAAAACTGTTTTTT. Translating it yields CASSLTGFVNEKLFF.

This chain links TRBV5-1 with TRBJ1-1; D is perhaps TRBD1 (5 bases). CDR3 length: 16 residues. Trimming left V 5 bases short and J 1 base short, with 18 bases between. The germline V gene encodes CDR1 SGHRS and CDR2 YFSETQ. The CDR3 reads CASRRDGGDSNTEAFF. DNA of the CDR3: TGCGCCAGCAGGAGGGACGGCGGAGACTCGAACACTGAAGCTTTCTTT.

This clonotype was found many times. One junction end disagrees with the germline gene, perhaps due to a read error. V usage is TRBV5-1 and J usage is TRBJ2-7; tentatively, D is TRBD1 (6 bases). The CDR3 contains 14 residues. Germline V lookup: CDR1 SGHRS, CDR2 YFSETQ. The CDR3 loop is CASSLGYRVDERYF. CDR3 nucleotides: TGCGCCAGCAGCTTGGGGTACAGGGTGGACGAGCGGTACTTC.

This clonotype was counted at least ten times. The chain uses TRBV15 and TRBJ2-1, with 10 bases lining up with TRBD1. Germline CDR1 and CDR2: LNHNV and YYDKDF (reference sequence). The CDR3 has 15 amino acids. The J segment lost 3 bases and the V segment lost 5 bases, leaving 4 bases of the junction unmatched. This CDR3 reads CATSGRTGGYNEQFF. The CDR3 DNA reads TGTGCCACCAGCGGACGGACAGGGGGCTACAATGAGCAGTTCTTC.

This clonotype has ten or more counts. This chain connects TRBV24-1 to TRBJ1-5, with a weak D call TRBD1 (6 bases). V was pared by 7 bases and J by 5 bases, with 11 bases between. Germline V CDR1 and CDR2: KGHDR, SFDVKD. CDR3 length equals 13 residues. In DNA form, the CDR3 reads TGTGCCACCAGCCTACAGGGAGATCAGCCCCAGCATTTT. Its protein product is CATSLQGDQPQHF.

This clonotype appeared many times. The chain carries TRBV7-2 and TRBJ2-3; D is unresolved. The CDR3 contains 15 residues. The ends were cut back, 5 bases at V and 3 bases at J, with 15 bases in the middle. Germline assignment: CDR1 SGHTA and CDR2 FQGNSA. CDR3 region: CASSRSGPQTDTQYF. In DNA, the CDR3 is TGTGCCAGCAGCCGTTCTGGACCCCAAACAGATACGCAGTATTTT.

Ten or more counts support this clonotype. CDR3: CASSPALSNTEAFF. The CDR3 nucleotides are TGTGCCAGCAGCCCCGCGCTAAGTAACACTGAAGCTTTCTTT. The chain joins TRBV12-3 or TRBV12-4 to TRBJ1-1; no firm D call. V lost 6 bases and J lost 2, with 13 bases in between. This CDR3 has 14 residues.

This clonotype has a single count. Given a much more abundant clone one base away, this may be a read error. The J gene is TRBJ1-3, the V gene TRBV12-3 or TRBV12-4; D gene ambiguous. CDR3 length: 15 amino acids. V was cut by 2 bases and J by 4 bases, with 12 bases left in between. The CDR3 nucleotides are TGTGCCAGCAGTTTAACGGAGGCCTCGGGAAACACCATATATTTT. Translation: CASSLTEASGNTIYF.

The genes are TRBV20-1 and TRBJ1-2; D call uncertain. Trimming removed 5 bases at V and 5 bases at J, with 12 bases between. This CDR3 spans 12 amino acids. Per the germline V gene, CDR1 is DFQATT and CDR2 is SNEGSKA (reference sequence). DNA of the CDR3: TGCAGTGCTCCCAAAGGGCAATATGGCTACACCTTC. The encoded protein is CSAPKGQYGYTF.

This clonotype was detected only a few times. V and J are TRBV3-1 and TRBJ2-1; 8 nucleotides agree with TRBD2. CDR3 length: 17 amino acids. CDR1 is LGHDT and CDR2 is YNNKEL in the germline V gene (reference sequence). Trimming took 4 bases from V and 7 from J; bases not matched to a gene: 15. The CDR3 DNA follows: TGTGCCAGCAGCCCCATGGTCGGGTCGGGGGGGCAAAATGAGCAGTTCTTC. Amino acid sequence: CASSPMVGSGGQNEQFF.

This clonotype has more than one count but fewer than ten. This chain links TRBV5-1 with TRBJ2-2; TRBD1 agrees at 9 bases. Trimming removed 0 bases from V and 4 bases from J; junction bases left unmatched: 7. CDR1 and CDR2 (germline): SGHRS, YFSETQ. The CDR3 runs 17 residues. CDR3 sequence (DNA): TGCGCCAGCAGCTTGGTTCAAGGACAGGGGCTCACCGGGGAGCTGTTTTTT. Its translation: CASSLVQGQGLTGELFF.

This clonotype showed up many times. The chain carries TRBV20-1 and TRBJ2-1; 7 positions agree with TRBD2. CDR3 length equals 18 residues. J lost 0 bases, V lost 1 base, and 12 bases had no gene match. CDR1 and CDR2 from the germline V gene are DFQATT and SNEGSKA (reference sequence). In DNA, the CDR3 is TGCAGTGCTAGAGTTGGGAGCGGGGCTACCTTCTCCTACAATGAGCAGTTCTTC. Translating it yields CSARVGSGATFSYNEQFF.

This clonotype showed up just a few times. The chain is built from TRBV11-3 and TRBJ2-5; 12 bases map to TRBD2. V lost 4 bases to trimming and J lost 2 bases; unmatched junction nucleotides: 5. CDR1 is SGHNT, CDR2 YENEEA, per germline. The CDR3 sequence is 16 residues long. The CDR3 protein is CASSSRLAGEQETQYF. The CDR3 region has the DNA TGTGCCAGCAGCTCCCGACTAGCGGGGGAACAAGAGACCCAGTACTTC. The full variable domain, its missing parts supplied by reference TRBV11-3 and TRBJ2-5, is EAGVVQSPRYKIIEKKQPVAFWCNPISGHNTLYWYLQNLGQGPELLIRYENEEAVDDSQLPKDRFSAERLKGVDSTLKIQPAELGDSAVYLCASSSRLAGEQETQYFGPGTRLLVL.

This clonotype was seen more than once but under ten times. J is TRBJ2-3 and V is TRBV7-2; tentative D call: TRBD2 (6 bases). Deletions cut 4 bases from V and 4 bases from J, with 15 bases between. This CDR3 comprises 15 residues. Germline loops: CDR1 SGHTA, CDR2 FQGNSA. CDR3 loop: CASSSGTLRSDTQYF. CDR3 coding DNA: TGTGCCAGCAGCTCCGGGACTCTACGGTCAGATACGCAGTATTTT. The variable domain in full, with the rest retrieved from reference TRBV7-2 and TRBJ2-3, is GAGVSQSPSNKVTEKGKDVELRCDPISGHTALYWYRQSLGQGLEFLIYFQGNSAPDKSGLPSDRFSAERTGGSVSTLTIQRTQQEDSAVYLCASSSGTLRSDTQYFGPGTRLTVL.

The rearrangement links TRBV2 to TRBJ2-1, with a weak D call TRBD2 (5 bases). The CDR3 covers 17 residues. CDR1 and CDR2 from the germline V gene are SNHLY and FYNNEI. V dropped 7 bases and J dropped 0 bases, with 19 bases sitting between them. CDR3 nucleotides: TGTGCCAGCACAGTGAAGAGACCCACTAGCTCCTACAATGAGCAGTTCTTC. Translating gives CASTVKRPTSSYNEQFF.

This clonotype came up a few times. The genes are TRBV7-9 and TRBJ2-1; TRBD2 matches 8 bases. The length of the CDR3 is 16 residues. The V segment lost 5 bases and the J segment 9 bases; nucleotides outside the gene matches: 15. Germline lookup yields CDR1 SEHNR and CDR2 FQNEAQ (reference sequence). Here the CDR3 DNA reads TGTGCCAGCAGCCCCTACACTAGCGGCGGAATCGGTGAGCAGTTCTTC. Protein sequence: CASSPYTSGGIGEQFF.

This clonotype occurred many times. The chain employs TRBV20-1 and TRBJ2-1, with TRBD2 matching over 7 bases. The germline gives CDR1 DFQATT, CDR2 SNEGSKA (reference sequence). The V segment lost 0 bases and the J segment 6 bases; nucleotides outside the gene matches: 8. The CDR3 consists of 15 residues. CDR3 sequence: CSARDWSGELNEQFF. CDR3 sequence (DNA): TGCAGTGCTAGAGATTGGAGCGGGGAGCTCAATGAGCAGTTCTTC.

This clonotype was picked up many times. The chain employs TRBV5-1 and TRBJ2-5, with a weak D call TRBD2 (6 bases). CDR1 SGHRS and CDR2 YFSETQ come from the germline V gene. The CDR3 extends over 18 amino acids. V lost 0 bases, J lost 4 bases, and 22 bases lay in between. Written as DNA, the CDR3 is TGCGCCAGCAGCTTGGGTCTACTGAACGGGGGTGTAGGAGAGACCCAGTACTTC. It encodes CASSLGLLNGGVGETQYF.

This clonotype has a count of ten or more. The gene calls are TRBV12-3 or TRBV12-4 and TRBJ2-1; 7 bases agree with TRBD2. The CDR3 loop spans 14 amino acids. The ends lost 1 base at V and 7 bases at J; junction bases unmatched: 4. Written as DNA, the CDR3 is TGTGCCAGCAGTTTAGGGAGCGGGGCTAATGAGCAGTTCTTC. Amino acid sequence: CASSLGSGANEQFF.

There are a few counts of this clonotype. The chain links TRBV7-2 to TRBJ2-7; TRBD1 matches 7 bases. V lost 5 bases and J lost 4; bases outside the gene matches: 5. CDR1 SGHTA and CDR2 FQGNSA come from the germline V gene. The CDR3 loop spans 13 amino acids. CDR3 sequence reads: CASSQSQGYEQYF. The CDR3 nucleotides are TGTGCCAGCAGCCAGTCACAGGGGTACGAGCAGTACTTC.

J is TRBJ1-2 and V is TRBV5-1; D is perhaps TRBD1 (6 bases). Looked up from germline, CDR1 is SGHRS and CDR2 is YFSETQ. This CDR3 spans 15 amino acids. Trimming shortened V by 0 bases and J by 7 bases, and 16 bases separated the two germline ends. The CDR3 region is CASSLEPGASGGYTF. In DNA form, the CDR3 reads TGCGCCAGCAGCTTGGAACCGGGGGCTTCGGGTGGCTACACCTTC.

This clonotype was counted at least ten times. V usage is TRBV5-5 and J usage is TRBJ2-7; the match to TRBD1 covers 9 bases. The CDR3 is made up of 15 amino acids. The germline V gene encodes CDR1 SGHKS and CDR2 YYEKEE (reference sequence). After removal of 4 bases from V and 7 bases from J, the junction contained 12 bases not matched to a gene. DNA of the CDR3: TGTGCCAGCAGCAACCGGGACAGGGCCTTCGGAGAGCAGTACTTC. Amino acid sequence: CASSNRDRAFGEQYF.

The J gene is TRBJ1-2, the V gene TRBV28; 7 bases map to TRBD1. The CDR3 totals 12 residues. Germline assignment: CDR1 MDHEN and CDR2 SYDVKM. The V gene end was trimmed by 1 base and the J gene end by 7 bases; junction bases not matched to a gene: 0. CDR3 loop: CASSLYRGGYTF. The CDR3 DNA sequence: TGTGCCAGCAGTTTATACAGGGGTGGCTACACCTTC.

Many counts were recorded for this clonotype. The chain has TRBV28 and TRBJ2-7; 7 bases are a match to TRBD2. The CDR3 consists of 15 residues. Germline V lookup: CDR1 MDHEN, CDR2 SYDVKM. Germline trimming cut 4 bases from V and 2 bases from J; bases unmatched to any gene: 8. The CDR3 nucleotides are TGTGCCAGCAGTTCGCAGCGGGGATTTACCTACGAGCAGTACTTC. It encodes CASSSQRGFTYEQYF.